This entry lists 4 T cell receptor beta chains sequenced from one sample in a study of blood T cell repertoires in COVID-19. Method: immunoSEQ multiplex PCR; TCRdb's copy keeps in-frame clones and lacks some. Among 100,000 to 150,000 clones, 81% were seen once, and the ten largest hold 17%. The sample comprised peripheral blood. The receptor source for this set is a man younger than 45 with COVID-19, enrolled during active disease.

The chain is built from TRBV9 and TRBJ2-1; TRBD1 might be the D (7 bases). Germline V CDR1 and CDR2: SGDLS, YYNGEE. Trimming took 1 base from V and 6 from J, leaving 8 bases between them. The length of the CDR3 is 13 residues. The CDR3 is CASSVQGGNEQFF. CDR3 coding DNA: TGTGCCAGCAGCGTACAGGGGGGCAATGAGCAGTTCTTC. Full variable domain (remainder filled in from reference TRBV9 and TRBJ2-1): DSGVTQTPKHLITATGQRVTLRCSPRSGDLSVYWYQQSLDQGLQFLIQYYNGEERAKGNILERFSAQQFPDLHSELNLSSLELGDSALYFCASSVQGGNEQFFGPGTRLTVL.

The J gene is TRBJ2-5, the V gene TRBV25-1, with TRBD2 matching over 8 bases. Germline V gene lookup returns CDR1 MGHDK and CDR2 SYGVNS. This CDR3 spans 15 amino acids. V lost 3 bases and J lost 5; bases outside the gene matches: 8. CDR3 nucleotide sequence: TGTGCCAGCAGTGACTCACGGGGGGGTGGCGAGACCCAGTACTTC. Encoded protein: CASSDSRGGGETQYF.

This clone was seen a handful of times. The CDR3 DNA follows: TGCAGCGTTGGCCGACTAGCGGGAGAAGGAGATACGCAGTATTTT. Its translation: CSVGRLAGEGDTQYF. This chain joins TRBV29-1 and TRBJ2-3, with 12 bases matching TRBD2. Germline V gene sequence: CDR1 SQVTM, CDR2 ANQGSEA. The CDR3 is 15 amino acids. J lost 5 bases, V lost 4 bases, and 7 bases had no gene match.

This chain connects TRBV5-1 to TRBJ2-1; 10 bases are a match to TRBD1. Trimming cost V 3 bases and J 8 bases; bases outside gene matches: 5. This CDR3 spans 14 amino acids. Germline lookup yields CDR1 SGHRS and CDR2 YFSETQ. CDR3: CASSSGQGTHEQFF. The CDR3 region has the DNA TGCGCCAGCAGCTCGGGACAGGGGACGCATGAGCAGTTCTTC.